Following are 32 T cell receptor beta chains from one sample sequenced in a study of identical twins. TCRdb recomputed calls from the 5' RACE reads with MiXCR, one row per CDR3 protein. The sample contains a few hundred thousand distinct CDR3 sequences, 9.6% of which appear only once. This sample also appeared in a second study, on yellow fever vaccine responses in identical twins.

Sequences were obtained from PBMCs. The receptors here all came from a woman between 18 and 29 years old in good health.

This clonotype was observed a few times. The genes are TRBV7-9 and TRBJ2-1; D remains unclear. Trimming removed 2 bases from V and 8 bases from J, with 4 bases in between. The germline CDR1 and CDR2 sequences are SEHNR and FQNEAQ (reference sequence). The length of the CDR3 is 11 residues. The DNA for the CDR3 is TGTGCCAGCAGCTTATGGGATGAGCAGTTCTTC. It yields the protein CASSLWDEQFF.

The chain uses TRBV6-2 or TRBV6-3 and TRBJ2-1, with D hard to call. This CDR3 spans 18 amino acids. Trimming removed 4 bases at V and 0 bases at J, with 19 bases between. Germline lookup yields CDR1 MNHEY and CDR2 SVGEGT. For the CDR3, the DNA is TGTGCCAGCAGTTTCCAACGTCCGGGTCTTAGCTCCTACAATGAGCAGTTCTTC. Translation gives CASSFQRPGLSSYNEQFF.

CDR3: CSAREDQYEQYF. The CDR3 DNA reads as TGCAGTGCTAGAGAGGACCAATACGAGCAGTACTTC. The V gene is TRBV20-1, the J gene TRBJ2-7, with D uncertain. Trimming stripped 0 bases from V and 4 bases from J, with 7 bases between. CDR1 is DFQATT, CDR2 SNEGSKA, per germline (reference sequence). This CDR3 is built from 12 residues.

In its sample, this clonotype was seen once. The chain uses TRBV13 and TRBJ1-4; TRBD1 might be the D (5 bases). Trimming left V 5 bases short and J 8 bases short, with 21 bases between. The CDR3 runs to 16 residues. The germline CDR1 and CDR2 sequences are PRHDT and FYEKMQ (reference sequence). The CDR3: CASSPGLGAGGEKLFF. CDR3 bases: TGTGCCAGCAGCCCTGGGCTCGGGGCAGGAGGAGAAAAACTGTTTTTT.

V gene TRBV9 combines with J gene TRBJ2-1; 8 nucleotides line up with TRBD2. This CDR3 is built from 14 residues. The germline V gene encodes CDR1 SGDLS and CDR2 YYNGEE. V dropped 2 bases and J dropped 7; count of bases not matched to a gene: 5. CDR3 DNA sequence: TGTGCCAGCAGCGTCGGGGGGGCCGGAAATGAGCAGTTCTTC. Translating gives CASSVGGAGNEQFF. Combining the CDR3 with reference TRBV9 and TRBJ2-1 gives the whole variable domain DSGVTQTPKHLITATGQRVTLRCSPRSGDLSVYWYQQSLDQGLQFLIQYYNGEERAKGNILERFSAQQFPDLHSELNLSSLELGDSALYFCASSVGGAGNEQFFGPGTRLTVL.

In its sample, this clonotype was seen many times. The chain's CDR3 is CSVVRQRGRSGELFF. CDR3 in DNA: TGCAGCGTTGTCCGTCAGCGGGGAAGATCCGGGGAGCTGTTTTTT. This rearrangement joins TRBV29-1 to TRBJ2-2, with 7 bases fitting TRBD2. V shed 4 bases and J 6 bases; nucleotides not matched to a gene: 11. Germline V CDR1 and CDR2: SQVTM, ANQGSEA. This CDR3 spans 15 amino acids.

Many counts were recorded for this clonotype. The CDR3 DNA is TGCGCCAGCAGCTCGGGACAGGGGCCAAAGACCCAGTACTTC. This sequence encodes CASSSGQGPKTQYF. This chain connects TRBV5-1 to TRBJ2-5; 10 bases line up with TRBD1. Per the germline V gene, CDR1 is SGHRS and CDR2 is YFSETQ. The CDR3 runs 14 residues. Trimming took 3 bases from V and 6 from J; bases not matched to a gene: 5.

Only a few counts were recorded for this clonotype. The chain recombines TRBV18 with TRBJ2-1, with D possibly being TRBD1 or TRBD2 (5 bases each). V was shortened by 4 bases and J by 7 bases, with 17 bases between the two germline ends. This CDR3 has 15 amino acids. Germline V CDR1 and CDR2: KGHSH, LQKENI. CDR3 residues: CASSLFRDGNNEQFF. CDR3 bases: TGTGCCAGCTCACTCTTTCGGGACGGGAATAATGAGCAGTTCTTC.

The rearrangement links TRBV20-1 to TRBJ2-3, with 7 positions matching TRBD2. The ends lost 3 bases at V and 4 bases at J; junction bases unmatched: 7. The length of the CDR3 is 14 residues. CDR1 DFQATT and CDR2 SNEGSKA come from the germline V gene (reference sequence). The CDR3 DNA follows: TGCAGTGCTAGGCCGCGGGAGTTGGCAGATACGCAGTATTTT. Its protein is CSARPRELADTQYF.

This chain joins TRBV29-1 and TRBJ1-3; unclear D gene. CDR1 and CDR2 from the germline V gene are SQVTM and ANQGSEA. The CDR3 has 12 amino acids. V was cut by 6 bases and J by 0 bases, with 6 bases left in between. In DNA form, the CDR3 reads TGCAGCGTGGGGAGCTCTGGAAACACCATATATTTT. Protein product: CSVGSSGNTIYF. The full variable domain, rest sourced from reference TRBV29-1 and TRBJ1-3, is SAVISQKPSRDICQRGTSLTIQCQVDSQVTMMFWYRQQPGQSLTLIATANQGSEATYESGFVIDKFPISRPNLTFSTLTVSNMSPEDSSIYLCSVGSSGNTIYFGEGSWLTVV.

This clonotype was seen many times. The chain is built from TRBV28 and TRBJ1-5; D remains ambiguous. This CDR3 region has 13 residues. Germline assignment: CDR1 MDHEN and CDR2 SYDVKM. Trimming pared 10 bases from V and 7 bases from J, leaving 17 bases between. DNA of the CDR3: TGTGCCAACCAAGCTCCCGGCGGGCAGCCCCAGCATTTT. It yields the protein CANQAPGGQPQHF. The full variable domain, with the rest looked up from reference TRBV28 and TRBJ1-5, is DVKVTQSSRYLVKRTGEKVFLECVQDMDHENMFWYRQDPGLGLRLIYFSYDVKMKEKGDIPEGYSVSREKKERFSLILESASTNQTSMYLCANQAPGGQPQHFGDGTRLSIL.

A few counts support this clonotype. J is TRBJ2-1 and V is TRBV7-3, with a possible D match to TRBD2 (6 bases). The CDR3 has 16 amino acids. Germline V gives CDR1 SGHTA, CDR2 FQGTGA. V lost 6 bases to trimming and J lost 2 bases, with 17 bases between them. CDR3 bases: TGTGCCAGCAGTATCCGGGGAGGTGGGACCTACAATGAGCAGTTCTTC. This encodes CASSIRGGGTYNEQFF.

This clonotype was picked up many times. The rearrangement uses TRBV6-1 and TRBJ2-7, with 14 bases lining up with TRBD2. Germline CDR1 and CDR2: MNHNS and SASEGT. This CDR3 has 15 amino acids. V dropped 7 bases and J dropped 2; count of bases not matched to a gene: 4. CDR3 region: CASIPTSGGAYEQYF. For the CDR3, the DNA is TGTGCCAGCATCCCGACTAGCGGGGGGGCCTACGAGCAGTACTTC.

This clonotype was recorded many times. This chain links TRBV18 with TRBJ2-1; 11 positions agree with TRBD1. Per the germline V gene, CDR1 is KGHSH and CDR2 is LQKENI. With 0 bases clipped from V and 7 bases from J, the junction kept 5 bases outside the gene matches. The CDR3 runs to 16 residues. CDR3 residues: CASSPPSDRGRNEQFF. CDR3 in DNA: TGTGCCAGCTCACCACCCTCGGACAGGGGGCGGAATGAGCAGTTCTTC. The full variable domain, rest sourced from reference TRBV18 and TRBJ2-1, is NAGVMQNPRHLVRRRGQEARLRCSPMKGHSHVYWYRQLPEEGLKFMVYLQKENIIDESGMPKERFSAEFPKEGPSILRIQQVVRGDSAAYFCASSPPSDRGRNEQFFGPGTRLTVL.

The sample holds many counts of this clonotype. The V gene is TRBV4-2, the J gene TRBJ2-3; D assignment may be TRBD1 or TRBD2 (6 bases each). V shed 1 base and J shed 7 bases, with 18 bases lying between them. Looked up from germline, CDR1 is LGHNA and CDR2 is YNFKEQ. The CDR3 is 16 amino acids. CDR3 coding DNA: TGTGCCAGCAGCCAAGTCTCGGGGGCCAGTCTAAATACGCAGTATTTT. It is translated as CASSQVSGASLNTQYF.

V and J are TRBV7-3 and TRBJ1-5, with TRBD1 as a possible D gene (5 bases). The V gene's germline CDR1 is SGHTA and CDR2 FQGTGA. Trimming removed 1 base from V and 2 bases from J, with 12 bases in between. The CDR3 sequence is 16 residues long. The CDR3 bases are TGTGCCAGCAGCTTAAAGTTGCAGGGAGGCAATCAGCCCCAGCATTTT. Protein: CASSLKLQGGNQPQHF.

This clonotype was seen only a few times. The chain uses TRBV4-3 and TRBJ2-1, with TRBD1 matching over 11 bases. With V trimmed by 0 bases and J by 7 bases, 11 bases remained unmatched. The germline CDR1 and CDR2 sequences are LGHNA and YSLEER. This CDR3 is 18 amino acids long. CDR3: CASSQDLAGQGAQNEQFF. The DNA for the CDR3 is TGCGCCAGCAGCCAAGATCTTGCCGGACAGGGGGCGCAAAATGAGCAGTTCTTC.

CDR3 nucleotide sequence: TGCAGCGTTGAACAGGGCGGCCGATATACGCAGTATTTT. Amino acid sequence: CSVEQGGRYTQYF. This rearrangement joins TRBV29-1 to TRBJ2-3; D is perhaps TRBD1 (5 bases). The CDR3 extends over 13 amino acids. V shed 2 bases and J shed 7 bases, with 13 bases lying between them. Germline CDR1 is SQVTM and CDR2 is ANQGSEA.

This clonotype was picked up many times. The V and J genes are TRBV6-1 and TRBJ1-6; no firm D call. The CDR3 runs to 14 residues. The germline CDR1 and CDR2 sequences are MNHNS and SASEGT. Trimming cost V 6 bases and J 3 bases, with 9 bases left between them. CDR3 sequence: CASRRTDYNSPLHF. CDR3 DNA: TGTGCCAGCAGACGGACGGACTATAATTCACCCCTCCACTTT.

The table lists this clonotype with many counts. This chain links TRBV9 with TRBJ2-5, with no clear D. Germline CDR1 SGDLS, CDR2 YYNGEE. This CDR3 contains 10 residues. The CDR3 DNA is TGTGCTCGGACGAGAGAGACCCAGTACTTC. Residues: CARTRETQYF.

This clonotype has a count of ten or more. The chain combines TRBV7-9 with TRBJ2-2; D gene uncertain. This CDR3 has 14 amino acids. V lost 4 bases, J lost 0 bases, and 6 bases lay in between. Germline V gives CDR1 SEHNR, CDR2 FQNEAQ (reference sequence). The CDR3 DNA is TGTGCCAGCAGCTCCGGACCGAACACCGGGGAGCTGTTTTTT. Amino acid sequence: CASSSGPNTGELFF.

This clonotype was picked up many times. The chain combines TRBV11-2 with TRBJ2-7; D unresolved. This CDR3 is 15 amino acids long. The germline V and J ends were trimmed by 6 bases and 0 bases, with 15 bases remaining between them. Germline V gene lookup returns CDR1 SGHAT and CDR2 FQNNGV. This CDR3 reads CASRLTNDVSYEQYF. CDR3 nucleotides: TGTGCCAGCAGACTGACCAATGATGTCTCCTACGAGCAGTACTTC.

This chain links TRBV5-1 with TRBJ2-1; TRBD2 aligns across 7 bases. From germline, CDR1 is SGHRS and CDR2 YFSETQ. The CDR3 sequence is 15 residues long. After removal of 3 bases from V and 5 bases from J, the junction contained 8 bases not matched to a gene. The CDR3 protein is CASSSGLTSHNEQFF. CDR3 in DNA: TGCGCCAGCAGCTCGGGACTAACCAGTCACAATGAGCAGTTCTTC.

The CDR3 bases are TGTGCCAGCAGCATACAGGGTTTACATTGGGGTAACACCATATATTTT. It encodes CASSIQGLHWGNTIYF. V gene TRBV7-8 combines with J gene TRBJ1-3; D may be TRBD1 (6 bases). V lost 5 bases and J lost 7, with 21 bases in between. CDR1 SGHVS and CDR2 FQNEAQ come from the germline V gene. This CDR3 is 16 amino acids long.

V gene TRBV7-2 combines with J gene TRBJ2-5, with 10 bases aligning to TRBD1. The length of the CDR3 is 14 residues. CDR1 and CDR2 from the germline V gene are SGHTA and FQGNSA. J lost 6 bases, V lost 5 bases, and 6 bases had no gene match. This CDR3 reads CASSPGGQGKTQYF. CDR3 nucleotide sequence: TGTGCCAGCAGCCCAGGGGGACAGGGGAAGACCCAGTACTTC.

This clonotype was seen a handful of times. The V and J genes are TRBV11-2 and TRBJ1-1; D ambiguous. The germline V gene encodes CDR1 SGHAT and CDR2 FQNNGV. V lost 4 bases, J lost 2 bases, and 11 bases lay in between. The CDR3 consists of 14 residues. CDR3 residues: CASSSSTVNTEAFF. The CDR3, as DNA: TGTGCCAGCAGCTCCTCGACGGTCAACACTGAAGCTTTCTTT.

The sample holds a few counts of this clonotype. V is TRBV11-1 and J is TRBJ2-6; the match to TRBD1 covers 9 bases. CDR3 length: 18 residues. Germline-derived CDR1 and CDR2 are SGHAT and FQDESV (reference sequence). Losses at the gene ends were 5 bases for V and 0 bases for J; bases not matched to a gene: 8. CDR3 in amino acids: CASSRPGQGFSGANVLTF. The CDR3 nucleotides read TGTGCCAGCAGCAGGCCGGGACAGGGCTTCTCTGGGGCCAACGTCCTGACTTTC.

This clonotype was recorded at least ten times. J is TRBJ2-5 and V is TRBV12-3 or TRBV12-4, with 11 positions matching TRBD2. Losses at the gene ends were 6 bases for V and 0 bases for J; bases not matched to a gene: 9. The CDR3 runs 17 residues. The CDR3 region is CASSPSGGPRYQETQYF. The CDR3 nucleotides read TGTGCCAGCAGCCCTAGCGGGGGGCCGAGGTACCAAGAGACCCAGTACTTC.

This clonotype occurred many times. The genes are TRBV20-1 and TRBJ2-7, with TRBD1 identical over 8 bases. This CDR3 region has 14 residues. Germline V CDR1 and CDR2: DFQATT, SNEGSKA (reference sequence). V lost 2 bases to trimming and J lost 2 bases; unmatched junction nucleotides: 5. The CDR3 DNA reads as TGCAGTGCTAGAAGGACAGGGCCACCCTACGAGCAGTACTTC. As protein: CSARRTGPPYEQYF.

This clonotype has a handful of counts. V gene TRBV6-5 combines with J gene TRBJ2-1; D tentatively reads TRBD1 or TRBD2 (5 bases each). CDR3 length: 15 residues. V lost 2 bases and J lost 7, with 15 bases in between. CDR1 and CDR2 (germline): MNHEY, SVGAGI. CDR3: CASSYGTRDRNEQFF. The CDR3 bases are TGTGCCAGCAGTTACGGGACCCGCGATAGAAATGAGCAGTTCTTC.

This clonotype was picked up many times. This chain links TRBV7-9 with TRBJ2-7; 8 bases fit TRBD2. V dropped 4 bases and J dropped 5; count of bases not matched to a gene: 13. Per germline, CDR1 SEHNR and CDR2 FQNEAQ (reference sequence). The CDR3 extends over 16 amino acids. In DNA, the CDR3 is TGTGCCAGCAGCTCACTAGCGGAGGGGCCTTTGAACGAGCAGTACTTC. Protein sequence: CASSSLAEGPLNEQYF.

This clonotype was seen many times. The chain employs TRBV20-1 and TRBJ2-7, with 10 bases that match TRBD1. V was clipped by 5 bases and J by 2 bases; unmatched bases: 9. Germline V gene lookup returns CDR1 DFQATT and CDR2 SNEGSKA (reference sequence). The CDR3 covers 15 residues. The chain's CDR3 is CSAGNRDRGTYEQYF. The CDR3 nucleotides are TGCAGTGCTGGAAACCGGGACAGGGGTACCTACGAGCAGTACTTC.